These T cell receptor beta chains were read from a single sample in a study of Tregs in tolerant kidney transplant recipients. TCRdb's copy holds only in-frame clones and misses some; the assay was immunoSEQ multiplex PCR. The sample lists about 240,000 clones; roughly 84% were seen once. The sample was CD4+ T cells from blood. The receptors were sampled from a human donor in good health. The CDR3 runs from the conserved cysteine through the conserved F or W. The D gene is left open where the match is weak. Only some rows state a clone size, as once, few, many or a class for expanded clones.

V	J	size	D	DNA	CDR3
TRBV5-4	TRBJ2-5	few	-	TGTGCCAGCCGCCAGGGGGGGACCAAAGAGACCCAGTACTTC	CASRQGGTKETQYF
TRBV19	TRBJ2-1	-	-	TGTGCCAGTATGGGGCAGTACAGCTCCTACAATGAGCAGTTCTTC	CASMGQYSSYNEQFF
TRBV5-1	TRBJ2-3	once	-	TGCGCCAGCAGCACCGGACTAAACACAGATACGCAGTATTTT	CASSTGLNTDTQYF
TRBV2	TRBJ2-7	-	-	TGTGCCAGCAGTGAAGGACAGGTTCGAACCTACGAGCAGTACTTC	CASSEGQVRTYEQYF
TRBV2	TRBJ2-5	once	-	TGTGCCAGCAGTGAAGCGTCCAGGGAGGAGACCCAGTACTTC	CASSEASREETQYF
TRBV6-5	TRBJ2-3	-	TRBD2	TGTGCCAGCGGTCGGACGACTAGCGGGGATGATACGCAGTATTTT	CASGRTTSGDDTQYF
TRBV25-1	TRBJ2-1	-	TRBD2	TGTGCCAGCAGTGAATCCGGTCGGGGGGGTGGAAATGAGCAGTTCTTC	CASSESGRGGGNEQFF
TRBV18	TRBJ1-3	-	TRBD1	TGTGCCAGCTCACCGCCAGGGGGCTCTGGAAACACCATATATTTT	CASSPPGGSGNTIYF
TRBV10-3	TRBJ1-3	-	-	TGTGCCATCAGTGACCCGTGGGGCTCTGGAAACACCATATATTTT	CAISDPWGSGNTIYF
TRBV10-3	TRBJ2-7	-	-	TGTGCCATCAGTGGAGGGGGGAGTTACGAGCAGTACTTC	CAISGGGSYEQYF
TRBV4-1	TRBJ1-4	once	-	TGCGCCAGCAGCCAACTGGTTCCGGAAAAACTGTTTTTT	CASSQLVPEKLFF
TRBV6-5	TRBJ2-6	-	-	TGTGCCAGCAGAAGAGGAGCTGGGGCCAACGTCCTGACTTTC	CASRRGAGANVLTF
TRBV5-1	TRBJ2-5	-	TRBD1	TGCGCCAGCCGTATGGACAGGGGGCCGGAGACCCAGTACTTC	CASRMDRGPETQYF
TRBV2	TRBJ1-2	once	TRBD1	TGTGCCAGCAGTGAAGGGACAGGGTGGCACTACACCTTC	CASSEGTGWHYTF
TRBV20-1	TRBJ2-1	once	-	TGCAGTGCCTCCGCCACTAGCAGCTTCTTC	CSASATSSFF
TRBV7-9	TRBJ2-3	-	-	TGTGCCAGCAGCGGCGCAGATACGCAGTATTTT	CASSGADTQYF
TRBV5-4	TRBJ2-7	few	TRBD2	TGTGCCAGCAGTCTAGGACTAGCGGGGCTTTCCTACGAGCAGTACTTC	CASSLGLAGLSYEQYF
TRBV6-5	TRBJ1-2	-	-	TGTGCCAGCAGTGTTTCAGGGAGAATAGGCTACACCTTC	CASSVSGRIGYTF
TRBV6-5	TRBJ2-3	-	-	TGTGCCAGCAGTTCCCCCGACAGGCCAGATACGCAGTATTTT	CASSSPDRPDTQYF
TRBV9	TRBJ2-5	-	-	TGTGCCAGCAGCGAGATGCAGGGGCTATCCCAGTACTTC	CASSEMQGLSQYF
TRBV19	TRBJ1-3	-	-	TGTGCCAGTAGTCTCCGGGGAGGCCCGACTGGAAACACCATATATTTT	CASSLRGGPTGNTIYF
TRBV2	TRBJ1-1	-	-	TGTGCCAGCAGAGTGAACAGGGTAGGCACTGAAGCTTTCTTT	CASRVNRVGTEAFF
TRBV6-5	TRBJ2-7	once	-	TGTGCCAGCAGTTGGGTAGGGGGGCTCTCCTACGAGCAGTACTTC	CASSWVGGLSYEQYF
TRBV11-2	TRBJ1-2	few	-	TGTGCCAGCAGCTTAGAGGAGTATGGCTACACCTTC	CASSLEEYGYTF
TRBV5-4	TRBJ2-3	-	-	TGTGCCAGCAGCTTGGTAGTAGCTGCGGGGGCAAATACGCAGTATTTT	CASSLVVAAGANTQYF
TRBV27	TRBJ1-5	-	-	TGTGCCAGCACCGTGCGGTGGGGCAATCAGCCCCAGCATTTT	CASTVRWGNQPQHF